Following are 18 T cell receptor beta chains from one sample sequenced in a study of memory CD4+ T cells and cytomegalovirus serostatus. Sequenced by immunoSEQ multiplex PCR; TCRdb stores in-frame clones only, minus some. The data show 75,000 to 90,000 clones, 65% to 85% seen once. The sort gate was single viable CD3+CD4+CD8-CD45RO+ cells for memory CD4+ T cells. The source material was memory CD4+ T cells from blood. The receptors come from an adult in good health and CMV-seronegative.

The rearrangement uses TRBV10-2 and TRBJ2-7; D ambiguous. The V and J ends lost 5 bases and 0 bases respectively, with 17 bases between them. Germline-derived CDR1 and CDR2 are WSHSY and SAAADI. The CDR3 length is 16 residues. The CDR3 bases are TGCGCCAGCAGTCCATACCGGACGGAGAGCTCCTACGAGCAGTACTTC. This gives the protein CASSPYRTESSYEQYF.

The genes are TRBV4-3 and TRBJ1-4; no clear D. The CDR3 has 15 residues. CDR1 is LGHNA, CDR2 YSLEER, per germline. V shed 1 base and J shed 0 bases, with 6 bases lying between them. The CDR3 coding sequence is TGCGCCAGCAGCCAAGGGGCAGCAACTAATGAAAAACTGTTTTTT. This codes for CASSQGAATNEKLFF.

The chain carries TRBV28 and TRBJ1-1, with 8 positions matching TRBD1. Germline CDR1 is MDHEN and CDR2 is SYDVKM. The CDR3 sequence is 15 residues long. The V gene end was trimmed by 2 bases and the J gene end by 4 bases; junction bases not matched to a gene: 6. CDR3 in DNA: TGTGCCAGCAGTTTACCCTTCGGACAGGGCACTGAAGCTTTCTTT. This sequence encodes CASSLPFGQGTEAFF.

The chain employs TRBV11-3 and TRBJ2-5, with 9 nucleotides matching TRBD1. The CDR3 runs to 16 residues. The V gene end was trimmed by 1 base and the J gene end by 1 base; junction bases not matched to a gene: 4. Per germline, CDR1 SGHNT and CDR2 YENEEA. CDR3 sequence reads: CASSLGDRVPQETQYF. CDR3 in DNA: TGTGCCAGCAGCTTAGGGGACAGGGTCCCCCAAGAGACCCAGTACTTC.

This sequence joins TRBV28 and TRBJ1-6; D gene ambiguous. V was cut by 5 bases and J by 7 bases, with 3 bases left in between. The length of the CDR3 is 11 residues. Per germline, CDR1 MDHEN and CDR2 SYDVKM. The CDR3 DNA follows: TGTGCCAGCAGTGCGAATTCACCCCTCCACTTT. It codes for CASSANSPLHF.

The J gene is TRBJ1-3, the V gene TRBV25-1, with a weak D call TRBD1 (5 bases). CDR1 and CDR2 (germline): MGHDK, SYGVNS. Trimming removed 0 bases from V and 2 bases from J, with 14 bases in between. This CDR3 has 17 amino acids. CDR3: CASSEYKRGGPGNTIYF. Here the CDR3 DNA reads TGTGCCAGCAGTGAATATAAGAGGGGCGGGCCTGGAAACACCATATATTTT.

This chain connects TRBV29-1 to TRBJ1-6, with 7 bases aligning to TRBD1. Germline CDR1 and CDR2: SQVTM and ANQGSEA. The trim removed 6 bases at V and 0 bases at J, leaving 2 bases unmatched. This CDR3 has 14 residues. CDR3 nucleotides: TGCAGCGTCGGGGACAGCTCCTATAATTCACCCCTCCACTTT. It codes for CSVGDSSYNSPLHF.

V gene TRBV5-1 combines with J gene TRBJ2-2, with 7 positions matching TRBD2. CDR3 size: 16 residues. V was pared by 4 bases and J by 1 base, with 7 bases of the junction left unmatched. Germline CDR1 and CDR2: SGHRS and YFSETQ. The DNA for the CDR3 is TGCGCCAGCAGCCCGGTTGCGGGGGTGAACACCGGGGAGCTGTTTTTT. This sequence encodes CASSPVAGVNTGELFF.

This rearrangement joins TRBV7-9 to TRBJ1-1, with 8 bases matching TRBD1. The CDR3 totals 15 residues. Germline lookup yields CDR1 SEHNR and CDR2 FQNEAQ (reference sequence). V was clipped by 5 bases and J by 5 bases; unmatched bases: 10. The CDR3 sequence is CASSPSDRGGTEAFF. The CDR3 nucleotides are TGTGCCAGCAGCCCCTCCGACAGGGGAGGGACTGAAGCTTTCTTT.

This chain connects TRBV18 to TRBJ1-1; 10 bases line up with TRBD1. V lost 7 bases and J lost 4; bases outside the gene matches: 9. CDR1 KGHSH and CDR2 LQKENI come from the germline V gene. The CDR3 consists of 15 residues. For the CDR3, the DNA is TGTGCCAGCTTAACAGGGACAGGGGAGGGCACTGAAGCTTTCTTT. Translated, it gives CASLTGTGEGTEAFF. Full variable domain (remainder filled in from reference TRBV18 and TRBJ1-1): NAGVMQNPRHLVRRRGQEARLRCSPMKGHSHVYWYRQLPEEGLKFMVYLQKENIIDESGMPKERFSAEFPKEGPSILRIQQVVRGDSAAYFCASLTGTGEGTEAFFGQGTRLTVV.

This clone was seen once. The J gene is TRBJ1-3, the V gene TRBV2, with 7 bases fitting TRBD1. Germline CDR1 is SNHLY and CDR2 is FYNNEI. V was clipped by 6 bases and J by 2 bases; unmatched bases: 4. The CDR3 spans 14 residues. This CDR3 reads CASRLDRAGNTIYF. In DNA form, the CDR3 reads TGTGCCAGCAGATTAGACAGGGCTGGAAACACCATATATTTT.

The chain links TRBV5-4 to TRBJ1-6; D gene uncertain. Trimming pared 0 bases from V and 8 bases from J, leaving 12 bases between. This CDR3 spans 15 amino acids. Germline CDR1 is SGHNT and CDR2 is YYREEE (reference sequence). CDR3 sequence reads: CASSLDSQSYSPLHF. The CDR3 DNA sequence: TGTGCCAGCAGCTTGGACAGTCAATCCTATTCACCCCTCCACTTT.

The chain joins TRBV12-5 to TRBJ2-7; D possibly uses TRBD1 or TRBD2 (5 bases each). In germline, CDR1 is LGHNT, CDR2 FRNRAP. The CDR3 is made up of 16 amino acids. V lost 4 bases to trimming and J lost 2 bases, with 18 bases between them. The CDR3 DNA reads TGTGCTAGTGGTTACGCCACCGGGGCCGGTGCCTACGAGCAGTACTTC. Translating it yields CASGYATGAGAYEQYF.

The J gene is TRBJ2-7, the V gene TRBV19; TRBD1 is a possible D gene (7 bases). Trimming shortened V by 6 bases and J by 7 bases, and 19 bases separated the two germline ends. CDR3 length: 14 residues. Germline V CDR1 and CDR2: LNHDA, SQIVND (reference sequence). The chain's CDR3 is CASSDGQDRGEQYF. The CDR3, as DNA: TGTGCCAGTAGCGATGGACAGGACCGGGGGGAGCAGTACTTC.

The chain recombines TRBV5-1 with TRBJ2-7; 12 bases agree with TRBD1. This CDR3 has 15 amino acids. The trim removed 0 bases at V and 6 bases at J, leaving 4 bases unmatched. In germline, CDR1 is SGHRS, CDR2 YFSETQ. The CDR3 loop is CASSLGGQGAVEQYF. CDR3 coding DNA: TGCGCCAGCAGCTTGGGGGGACAGGGGGCGGTCGAGCAGTACTTC. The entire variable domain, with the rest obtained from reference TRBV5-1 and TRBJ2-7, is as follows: KAGVTQTPRYLIKTRGQQVTLSCSPISGHRSVSWYQQTPGQGLQFLFEYFSETQRNKGNFPGRFSGRQFSNSRSEMNVSTLELGDSALYLCASSLGGQGAVEQYFGPGTRLTVT.

The CDR3 spells CASSVATGGSSYTF. For the CDR3, the DNA is TGTGCCAGCAGCGTAGCTACGGGGGGTTCGTCCTACACCTTC. The chain recombines TRBV9 with TRBJ1-2, with D perhaps matching TRBD1 (5 bases). Looked up from germline, CDR1 is SGDLS and CDR2 is YYNGEE. The V and J ends lost 0 bases and 10 bases respectively, with 16 bases between them. CDR3 length: 14 amino acids.

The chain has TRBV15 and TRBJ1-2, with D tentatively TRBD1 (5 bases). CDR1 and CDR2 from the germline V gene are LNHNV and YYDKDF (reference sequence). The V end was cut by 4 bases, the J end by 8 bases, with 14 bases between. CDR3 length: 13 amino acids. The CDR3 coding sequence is TGTGCCACCAGCACCGGACATAGCCGCGGCTACACCTTC. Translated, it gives CATSTGHSRGYTF.

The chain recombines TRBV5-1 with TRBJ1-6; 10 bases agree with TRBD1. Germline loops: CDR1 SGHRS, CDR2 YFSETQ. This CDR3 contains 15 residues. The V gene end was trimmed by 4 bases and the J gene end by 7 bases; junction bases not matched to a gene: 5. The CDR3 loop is CASSGGQGRNSPLHF. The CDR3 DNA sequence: TGCGCCAGCAGCGGGGGACAGGGGAGAAATTCACCCCTCCACTTT.